These T cell receptor beta chains were read from a single sample in a study of molecular identifiers for immune sequencing clone quantification. TCRdb re-called the PCR reads through MiXCR, storing one row per CDR3 protein. In the table there are 600,000 to 650,000 distinct CDR3 sequences, just under 20% of which are singletons. The sample was naive CD8+ T cells from blood, with Jurkat cell RNA spiked in. The receptors originated from a human donor in good health. Some libraries in this study had Jurkat cell RNA spiked in. CDR3s include the opening cysteine and the closing phenylalanine or tryptophan. The D gene is left open where the match is weak. Clone sizes are given selectively: once, few, many, or a class where the clone is expanded.

V	size	D	J	CDR3	DNA
TRBV5-5	many	NA	TRBJ1-1	CASSLWAGAVNEAFF	TGTGCCAGCAGCTTGTGGGCAGGGGCTGTGAATGAAGCTTTCTTT
TRBV30	many	NA	TRBJ1-1	CAWSVHMNTEAFF	TGTGCCTGGAGTGTACATATGAACACTGAAGCTTTCTTT
TRBV7-9	many	NA	TRBJ2-3	CASSFSDRYTDTQYF	TGTGCCAGCAGCTTCTCGGACCGATACACGGATACGCAGTATTTT
TRBV11-2	few	TRBD1	TRBJ1-1	CASSLWDRDTEAFF	TGTGCCAGCAGCCTATGGGACAGGGATACTGAAGCTTTCTTT
TRBV18	many	TRBD2	TRBJ2-7	CASSPPVGRAGYEQYF	TGTGCCAGCTCACCACCGGTCGGGAGGGCCGGGTACGAGCAGTACTTC
TRBV12-3/TRBV12-4	few	NA	TRBJ2-5	CASSFRQGPETQYF	TGTGCCAGCAGTTTCCGTCAGGGGCCGGAGACCCAGTACTTC
TRBV4-3	NA	NA	TRBJ1-1	CASSQDRMNTEASF	TGCGCCAGCAGCCAGGACAGAATGAACACTGAAGCTTCCTTT
TRBV7-2	many	NA	TRBJ2-3	CASSFGGGPDTQYF	TGTGCCAGCAGCTTCGGCGGGGGCCCAGATACGCAGTATTTT
TRBV20-1	many	TRBD2	TRBJ2-7	CSARVYGTNPYEQYF	TGCAGTGCTAGAGTTTACGGGACTAACCCTTACGAGCAGTACTTC
TRBV6-2/TRBV6-3	many	NA	TRBJ1-2	CASSYSWKGRGYTF	TGTGCCAGCAGTTACTCCTGGAAGGGACGCGGCTACACCTTC
TRBV20-1	many	NA	TRBJ1-1	CSASRGGRGENTEAFF	TGCAGTGCTTCCCGGGGGGGCAGGGGCGAAAACACTGAAGCTTTCTTT
TRBV13	NA	TRBD1	TRBJ1-5	CASSLGLTGGGQPQHF	TGTGCCAGCAGCTTAGGCCTAACAGGGGGCGGTCAGCCCCAGCATTTT
TRBV2	NA	NA	TRBJ2-2	CATRWAANTGELFF	TGTGCCACCCGGTGGGCCGCGAACACCGGGGAGCTGTTTTTT
TRBV12-3/TRBV12-4	many	NA	TRBJ2-2	CASSFHDTGELFF	TGTGCCAGCAGTTTCCATGACACCGGGGAGCTGTTTTTT
TRBV6-4	few	TRBD1	TRBJ2-7	CASSDGQAPYEQYF	TGTGCCAGCAGTGATGGACAGGCCCCCTACGAGCAGTACTTC
TRBV7-2	many	NA	TRBJ2-7	CASSPYSSYEQYF	TGTGCCAGCAGCCCTTACTCCTCCTACGAGCAGTACTTC
TRBV19	once	TRBD1	TRBJ2-7	CASSPGQGSSYGQYF	TGTGCCAGTAGCCCCGGACAGGGGAGCTCCTACGGGCAGTACTTC
TRBV12-3/TRBV12-4	few	NA	TRBJ2-3	CASSDDLTDTQYF	TGTGCCAGCAGCGACGACCTCACAGATACGCAGTATTTT
TRBV19	many	NA	TRBJ2-3	CASSHDGTWGDTQYF	TGTGCCAGTAGCCACGACGGGACCTGGGGAGATACGCAGTATTTT
TRBV28	NA	NA	TRBJ1-5	CASSSPKQPQHF	TGTGCCAGCAGCTCCCCGAAGCAGCCCCAGCATTTT
TRBV7-9	NA	TRBD1	TRBJ2-1	CASTHLGTGDYNEQFF	TGTGCCAGCACACATTTAGGGACAGGGGACTACAATGAGCAGTTCTTC
TRBV7-9	few	TRBD2	TRBJ2-7	CASSSGLADSYEQYF	TGTGCCAGCAGCTCGGGACTAGCGGACTCCTACGAGCAGTACTTC
TRBV14	many	TRBD1	TRBJ1-1	CASSQYRGLHPNTEAFF	TGTGCCAGCAGCCAATACAGGGGACTACACCCGAACACTGAAGCTTTCTTT
TRBV29-1	few	NA	TRBJ2-1	CSVDGLAPSSYNEQFF	TGCAGCGTTGACGGTTTAGCCCCCAGCTCCTACAATGAGCAGTTCTTC
TRBV18	few	NA	TRBJ2-3	CASSPVSGAGDTQYF	TGTGCCAGCTCACCAGTCAGTGGTGCAGGAGATACGCAGTATTTT
TRBV9	NA	NA	TRBJ2-4	CASSSPGAGAKNIQYF	TGTGCCAGCAGCTCCCCCGGGGCAGGGGCCAAAAACATTCAGTACTTC
TRBV20-1	NA	NA	TRBJ2-7	CSANALTYELYF	TGCAGTGCTAATGCACTTACCTACGAGCTGTACTTC
TRBV19	NA	NA	TRBJ1-5	CASSMTGWSFQPQHF	TGTGCCAGTAGTATGACAGGTTGGTCCTTTCAGCCCCAGCATTTT
TRBV27	many	NA	TRBJ2-7	CASSLSFGGEQYF	TGTGCCAGCAGTTTATCGTTCGGGGGCGAGCAGTACTTC
TRBV7-2	many	NA	TRBJ1-5	CASSSEINSNQPQHF	TGTGCCAGCAGTTCCGAAATAAATAGCAATCAGCCCCAGCATTTT
TRBV6-2/TRBV6-3	many	NA	TRBJ1-1	CASNSVFEDTEAFF	TGTGCCAGCAACTCCGTGTTCGAGGACACTGAAGCTTTCTTT
TRBV2	many	NA	TRBJ1-5	CASRKEELLNQPQHF	TGTGCCAGCAGAAAGGAGGAACTCCTAAATCAGCCCCAGCATTTT
TRBV29-1	many	TRBD2	TRBJ2-5	CSGRTRGQETQYF	TGCAGCGGAAGGACTAGAGGGCAAGAGACCCAGTACTTC
TRBV7-9	NA	NA	TRBJ2-7	CVSSFGGNTYEQYF	TGTGTCAGCAGCTTTGGCGGAAATACCTACGAGCAGTACTTC
TRBV19	many	TRBD2	TRBJ2-5	CASRPLAEETQYF	TGTGCCAGTAGGCCACTAGCGGAAGAGACCCAGTACTTC
TRBV12-3/TRBV12-4	many	NA	TRBJ2-3	CASSRGADTDTQYF	TGTGCCAGCAGTAGGGGGGCCGACACAGATACGCAGTATTTT
TRBV5-4	few	TRBD2	TRBJ2-2	CASSSPSGLAGSGELFF	TGTGCCAGCAGCTCCCCCTCGGGACTAGCGGGATCCGGGGAGCTGTTTTTT
TRBV19	few	NA	TRBJ1-4	CASSAGGLATNEKLFF	TGTGCCAGCAGTGCGGGGGGGCTTGCAACTAATGAAAAACTGTTTTTT
TRBV13	many	NA	TRBJ2-1	CASSPSPEYYNEQFF	TGTGCCAGCAGCCCCTCCCCGGAGTACTACAATGAGCAGTTCTTC
TRBV5-1	many	NA	TRBJ2-7	CASSLDILYEQYF	TGCGCCAGCAGCTTGGACATACTCTACGAGCAGTACTTC
TRBV13	NA	NA	TRBJ2-7	CASRLDGTYEQYF	TGTGCCAGCAGGCTAGACGGGACCTACGAGCAGTACTTC
TRBV7-9	NA	TRBD1	TRBJ1-4	CASSLPAQGTNEKLFF	TGTGCCAGCAGCTTACCTGCACAGGGGACTAATGAAAAACTGTTTTTT
TRBV9	many	TRBD1	TRBJ1-2	CASSGTGDYGYTF	TGTGCCAGCAGCGGGACAGGGGACTATGGCTACACCTTC
TRBV29-1	many	TRBD2	TRBJ2-1	CSVGGGSWYNEQFF	TGCAGCGTCGGGGGGGGGAGTTGGTACAATGAGCAGTTCTTC
TRBV7-9	many	TRBD2	TRBJ2-3	CASSPTSGRYTDTQYF	TGTGCCAGCAGCCCGACTAGCGGGAGGTACACAGATACGCAGTATTTT
TRBV9	few	TRBD1	TRBJ1-1	CASGQGARDTEAFF	TGTGCCAGCGGACAGGGGGCGCGGGACACTGAAGCTTTCTTT
TRBV20-1	few	NA	TRBJ2-7	CSARDVSTAIYEQYF	TGCAGTGCTAGAGATGTTTCGACGGCGATCTACGAGCAGTACTTC
TRBV7-2	many	NA	TRBJ2-7	CASSLRYLSSYEQYF	TGTGCCAGCAGCTTAAGGTACTTGAGTTCCTACGAGCAGTACTTC
TRBV24-1	many	NA	TRBJ2-1	CATRGTGGEQFF	TGTGCCACCAGAGGCACCGGGGGTGAGCAGTTCTTC
TRBV7-2	many	NA	TRBJ2-1	CASSLGDSLLLF	TGTGCCAGCAGCTTAGGGGACTCCCTTCTTCTCTTC
TRBV4-3	few	TRBD1	TRBJ2-1	CASSDSYQGDGYEQFF	TGCGCCAGCTCTGACTCCTATCAGGGGGATGGGTATGAGCAGTTCTTC
TRBV3-2	NA	NA	TRBJ2-5	CASSQRGRETQYF	TGTGCCAGCAGCCAAAGGGGTCGAGAGACCCAGTACTTC
TRBV4-2	many	NA	TRBJ2-1	CASSQTPGPSYNEQFF	TGTGCCAGCAGCCAGACACCGGGTCCCTCCTACAATGAGCAGTTCTTC
TRBV19	NA	NA	TRBJ1-6	CASTDIHNSPLHF	TGTGCCAGTACCGACATACATAATTCACCCCTCCACTTT
TRBV28	many	NA	TRBJ2-5	CASKSLRDIETQYF	TGTGCCAGCAAATCCCTCCGGGACATAGAGACCCAGTACTTC
TRBV5-1	many	NA	TRBJ2-7	CASSLETAFYEQYF	TGCGCCAGCAGCTTGGAGACTGCCTTCTACGAGCAGTACTTC
TRBV20-1	NA	NA	TRBJ2-7	CSVRDLGGASYEQYF	TGCAGTGTTAGAGATCTTGGCGGAGCTTCCTACGAGCAGTACTTC
TRBV20-1	few	TRBD2	TRBJ2-2	CSARDLRPSGRRGTGELFF	TGCAGTGCTAGAGATTTGAGACCTAGCGGGAGACGGGGCACCGGGGAGCTGTTTTTT